This TCR beta chain was documented in a study of blood T cell repertoires in COVID-19. Study-wide background: The United States, Italy and Spain were the sources of the acute and convalescent COVID-19 samples.

The CDR3 runs 15 residues. V lost 5 bases and J lost 1, with 12 bases in between. Germline assignment: CDR1 MNHEY and CDR2 SVGEGT. The data were produced by immunoSEQ multiplex PCR, yet TCRdb's version contains in-frame clones alone and is incomplete. This sample has 250,000 to 300,000 clones; 70% to 90% occur once, and the top ten carry roughly 7%. This chain joins TRBV6-2 or TRBV6-3 and TRBJ1-5; the D gene is possibly TRBD1 (6 bases). The source of this sequence is a woman aged 30 to 39 who had recovered from COVID-19. The sequencing sample was made of peripheral blood. The CDR3 region has the DNA TGTGCCAGCAGTCCCCAGGGGTTGAGCAATCAGCCCCAGCATTTT. Protein: CASSPQGLSNQPQHF.